Following are 10 T cell receptor beta chains from one sample sequenced in a study of PD-1 blockade in classical Hodgkin lymphoma. Assay: immunoSEQ multiplex PCR; the TCRdb copy retains only in-frame clones and omits some. The sample holds 20,000 to 25,000 clones, 65% to 80% seen once. Time point described: cycle 4 day 1 (C4D1), after around six weeks of nivolumab. Brentuximab vedotin exposure varied, and every patient relapsed after autologous stem cell transplantation. The input for sequencing was peripheral blood mononuclear cells (PBMCs), taken before the fourth cycle of nivolumab. These TCRs come from a human donor with classical Hodgkin lymphoma.

V is TRBV27 and J is TRBJ1-1; 7 nucleotides align to TRBD1. Germline loops: CDR1 MNHEY, CDR2 SMNVEV (reference sequence). Unmatched junction bases numbered 8, after V lost 4 bases and J lost 9 bases. The CDR3 length is 13 residues. CDR3 residues: CASSSETGLQAFF. The CDR3 nucleotides are TGTGCCAGCAGTTCTGAGACAGGGTTGCAAGCTTTCTTT.

V is TRBV2 and J is TRBJ2-7; 7 nucleotides match TRBD1. The CDR3 covers 13 residues. V was clipped by 7 bases and J by 3 bases; unmatched bases: 6. CDR1 is SNHLY and CDR2 is FYNNEI in the germline V gene. CDR3 loop: CASTSGQNYEQYF. Written as DNA, the CDR3 is TGTGCCAGCACTTCGGGACAGAACTACGAGCAGTACTTC. Complete variable domain (other parts from reference TRBV2 and TRBJ2-7): EPEVTQTPSHQVTQMGQEVILRCVPISNHLYFYWYRQILGQKVEFLVSFYNNEISEKSEIFDDQFSVERPDGSNFTLKIRSTKLEDSAMYFCASTSGQNYEQYFGPGTRLTVT.

The chain carries TRBV27 and TRBJ2-5; D is perhaps TRBD2 (6 bases). From germline, CDR1 is MNHEY and CDR2 SMNVEV (reference sequence). The CDR3 runs 15 residues. V gave up 2 bases and J gave up 4 bases, with 14 bases separating them. CDR3 sequence: CASSLREVAVETQYF. The CDR3 region has the DNA TGTGCCAGCAGTTTAAGGGAGGTTGCGGTAGAGACCCAGTACTTC.

The chain combines TRBV7-2 with TRBJ2-3; possibly TRBD2 for D (7 bases). The CDR3 consists of 14 residues. V shed 5 bases and J shed 14 bases, with 23 bases lying between them. Germline loops: CDR1 SGHTA, CDR2 FQGNSA. CDR3 sequence (DNA): TGTGCCAGCAGCATGGGGGGGGCGACCCCGCACGGGTATTTT. Translation gives CASSMGGATPHGYF.

The V call is TRBV6-5, the J call TRBJ1-1; maybe TRBD1 (5 bases). CDR3 length equals 14 residues. V lost 6 bases, J lost 0 bases, and 11 bases lay in between. Per germline, CDR1 MNHEY and CDR2 SVGAGI. The CDR3 region is CASSLDSVNTEAFF. The CDR3 DNA reads as TGTGCCAGCAGCCTTGACAGTGTGAACACTGAAGCTTTCTTT.

V usage is TRBV7-2 and J usage is TRBJ1-6; D might be TRBD1 (5 bases). V lost 5 bases, J lost 3 bases, and 8 bases lay in between. The CDR3 covers 14 residues. Germline CDR1 reads SGHTA; CDR2 reads FQGNSA. The CDR3 is CASSPTDYNSPLHF. The DNA of the CDR3 is TGTGCCAGCAGCCCGACAGACTATAATTCACCCCTCCACTTT.

This clone was counted only a few times. The CDR3 sequence is CASSLNGQPNSPLHF. DNA of the CDR3: TGTGCCAGCAGCTTGAATGGGCAGCCCAATTCACCCCTCCACTTT. The chain has TRBV5-4 and TRBJ1-6, with D hard to call. Looked up from germline, CDR1 is SGHNT and CDR2 is YYREEE (reference sequence). The V end was cut by 1 base, the J end by 7 bases, with 12 bases between. This CDR3 comprises 15 residues.

The V and J genes are TRBV5-6 and TRBJ2-3; 12 nucleotides agree with TRBD2. CDR3 size: 15 residues. Looked up from germline, CDR1 is SGHDT and CDR2 is YYEEEE. V gave up 5 bases and J gave up 3 bases; unmatched junction bases: 4. CDR3 DNA sequence: TGTGCCAGCAGTTCCGGGACTAGCGGGACAGATACGCAGTATTTT. The encoded protein is CASSSGTSGTDTQYF.

This clone appeared a few times. The chain has TRBV27 and TRBJ1-5, with D possibly TRBD1 on 5 matching bases. Deletions cut 4 bases from V and 4 bases from J, with 8 bases between. CDR3 length: 13 amino acids. In germline, CDR1 is MNHEY, CDR2 SMNVEV (reference sequence). CDR3 sequence reads: CASSYQGNQPQHF. In DNA form, the CDR3 reads TGTGCCAGCAGTTACCAGGGAAATCAGCCCCAGCATTTT.

This chain connects TRBV5-1 to TRBJ2-5; 7 bases are a match to TRBD1. The V segment lost 0 bases and the J segment 1 base; nucleotides outside the gene matches: 6. Germline V gene sequence: CDR1 SGHRS, CDR2 YFSETQ. The CDR3 length is 16 residues. This CDR3 is CASSLVGTASQETQYF. The CDR3 DNA is TGCGCCAGCAGCTTGGTGGGGACAGCTTCCCAAGAGACCCAGTACTTC.